This T cell receptor beta chain was sequenced in a study of OX40 agonist ivuxolimab in advanced cancers. Sequencing used immunoSEQ multiplex PCR; TCRdb keeps in-frame clones, though not all of them. There are tens of thousands of clones in the sample; 65% to 85% occur only once, and roughly 7.3% lies in the top ten. By share, this clone counts as medium-sized (0.01 to 0.1%). Antigen: not known. General study points: Nonresponders, in some cases, also had low normalized T-cell clonal expansion.

CDR3 length: 12 residues. CDR1 is SEHNR, CDR2 FQNEAQ, per germline (reference sequence). V lost 2 bases, J lost 6 bases, and 6 bases lay in between. This TCR was sampled from an adult with an advanced solid tumor such as melanoma, head and neck, liver or kidney cancer. This material consisted of CD4+ or CD8+ T cells sorted from blood, taken in a trial of the OX40 agonist ivuxolimab. V gene TRBV7-9 combines with J gene TRBJ2-3; D gene unclear. As DNA, the CDR3 is TGTGCCAGCAGCTTATGGACCGATACGCAGTATTTT. This translates into CASSLWTDTQYF.